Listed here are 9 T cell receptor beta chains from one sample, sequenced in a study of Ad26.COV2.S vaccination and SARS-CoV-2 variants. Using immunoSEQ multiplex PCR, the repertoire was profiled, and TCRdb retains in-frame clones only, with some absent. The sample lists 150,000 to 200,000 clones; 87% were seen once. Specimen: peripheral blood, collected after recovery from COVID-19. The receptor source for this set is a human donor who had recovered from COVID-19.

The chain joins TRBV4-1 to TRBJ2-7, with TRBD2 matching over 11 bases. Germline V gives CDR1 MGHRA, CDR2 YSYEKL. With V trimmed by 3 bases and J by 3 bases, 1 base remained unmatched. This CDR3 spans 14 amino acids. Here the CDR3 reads CASSHSGGGYEQYF. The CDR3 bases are TGCGCCAGCAGCCATAGCGGGGGGGGCTACGAGCAGTACTTC.

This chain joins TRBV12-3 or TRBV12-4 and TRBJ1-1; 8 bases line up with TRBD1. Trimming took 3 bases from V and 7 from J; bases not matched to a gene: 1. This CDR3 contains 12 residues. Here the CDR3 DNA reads TGTGCCAGCAGTTTGACAGGGGATGAAGCTTTCTTT. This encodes CASSLTGDEAFF.

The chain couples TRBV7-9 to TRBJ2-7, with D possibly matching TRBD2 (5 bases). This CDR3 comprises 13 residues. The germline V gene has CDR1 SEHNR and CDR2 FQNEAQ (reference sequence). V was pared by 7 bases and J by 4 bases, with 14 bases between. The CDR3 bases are TGTGCCAGCACGGGCGGTTCGGGGTACGAGCAGTACTTC. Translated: CASTGGSGYEQYF.

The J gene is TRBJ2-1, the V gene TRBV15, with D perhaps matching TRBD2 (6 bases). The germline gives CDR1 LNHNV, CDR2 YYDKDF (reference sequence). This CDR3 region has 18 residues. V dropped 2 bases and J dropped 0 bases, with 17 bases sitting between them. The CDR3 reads CATSRSLAFGSSYNEQFF. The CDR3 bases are TGTGCCACCAGCAGATCCCTAGCATTCGGGAGCTCCTACAATGAGCAGTTCTTC.

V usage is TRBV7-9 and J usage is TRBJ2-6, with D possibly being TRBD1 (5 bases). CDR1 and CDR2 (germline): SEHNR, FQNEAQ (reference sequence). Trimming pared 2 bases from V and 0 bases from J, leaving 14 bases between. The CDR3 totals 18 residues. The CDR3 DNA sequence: TGTGCCAGCAGCTTACAGGGAACCCTTCTCTCTGGGGCCAACGTCCTGACTTTC. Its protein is CASSLQGTLLSGANVLTF.

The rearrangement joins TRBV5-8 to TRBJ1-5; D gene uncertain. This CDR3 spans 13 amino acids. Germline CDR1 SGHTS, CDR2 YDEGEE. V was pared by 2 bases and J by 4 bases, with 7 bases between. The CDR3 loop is CASSLDRNQPQHF. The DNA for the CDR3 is TGTGCCAGCAGCTTAGATCGTAATCAGCCCCAGCATTTT.

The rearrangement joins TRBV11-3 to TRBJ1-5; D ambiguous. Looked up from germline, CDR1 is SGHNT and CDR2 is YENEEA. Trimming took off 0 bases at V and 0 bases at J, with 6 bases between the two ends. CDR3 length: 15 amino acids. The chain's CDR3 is CASSLETDSNQPQHF. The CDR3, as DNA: TGTGCCAGCAGCTTAGAAACGGATAGCAATCAGCCCCAGCATTTT.

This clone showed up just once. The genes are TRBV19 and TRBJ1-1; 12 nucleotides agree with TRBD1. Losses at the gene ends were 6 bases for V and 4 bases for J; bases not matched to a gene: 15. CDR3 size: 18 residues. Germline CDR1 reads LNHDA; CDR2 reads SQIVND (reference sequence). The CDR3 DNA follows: TGTGCCAGTAGACCGCTCCGGGACAGGGGGCTTAGGTTCACTGAAGCTTTCTTT. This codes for CASRPLRDRGLRFTEAFF.

CDR3 nucleotides: TGTGCCAGCAGGTCTGAAGGCGAGCAGTACTTC. As protein: CASRSEGEQYF. The V and J genes are TRBV6-5 and TRBJ2-7; D is ambiguous. Trimming removed 6 bases from V and 6 bases from J, with 9 bases in between. CDR3 length: 11 residues. CDR1 and CDR2 from the germline V gene are MNHEY and SVGAGI.